The 11 T cell receptor beta chains in this list originate from one sample, sequenced in a study of OX40 agonist ivuxolimab in advanced cancers. Receptor libraries were prepared by the immunoSEQ multiplex PCR assay. Held by TCRdb, this immuneACCESS table contains in-frame sequences only and omits some clones. Under half of the omission traces to an unresolved V gene where checked; the cause of the rest is unknown. This sample has some 70,000 clones in its table, and under 95% of those were observed once. Of the sample, 1% to 1.2% is held by the ten largest clones. This specimen consisted of CD4+ or CD8+ T cells sorted from blood, obtained in a trial of the OX40 agonist ivuxolimab. These receptors came from an adult with an advanced solid tumor such as melanoma, head and neck, liver or kidney cancer.

The chain is built from TRBV30 and TRBJ2-3, with 15 bases fitting TRBD2. This CDR3 contains 15 residues. J was trimmed by 6 bases and V by 2 bases; bases with no gene match: 3. Germline assignment: CDR1 GTSNPN and CDR2 SVGIG (reference sequence). CDR3 sequence: CAWSPGLAGGDTQYF. The CDR3 nucleotides read TGTGCCTGGAGTCCGGGACTAGCGGGAGGTGATACGCAGTATTTT. The whole variable domain, remainder taken from reference TRBV30 and TRBJ2-3, is SQTIHQWPATLVQPVGSPLSLECTVEGTSNPNLYWYRQAAGRGLQLLFYSVGIGQISSEVPQNLSASRPQDRQFILSSKKLLLSDSGFYLCAWSPGLAGGDTQYFGPGTRLTVL.

The genes are TRBV13 and TRBJ2-2; D gene ambiguous. CDR1 is PRHDT, CDR2 FYEKMQ, per germline (reference sequence). Trimming cost V 0 bases and J 0 bases, with 14 bases left between them. This CDR3 spans 18 amino acids. The CDR3: CASSLGLYALSNTGELFF. The CDR3 coding sequence is TGTGCCAGCAGCTTAGGCCTGTACGCCCTTTCGAACACCGGGGAGCTGTTTTTT.

This clone was observed a handful of times. The J gene is TRBJ1-2, the V gene TRBV29-1; the match to TRBD1 covers 7 bases. This CDR3 region has 14 residues. Germline V gene data show CDR1 as SQVTM and CDR2 as ANQGSEA. Trimming cost V 5 bases and J 8 bases; bases outside gene matches: 14. The CDR3 DNA reads TGCAGCGTTATGTCGACAGGGAGATCGGGGGGCTACACCTTC. Residues: CSVMSTGRSGGYTF.

The V gene is TRBV5-4, the J gene TRBJ2-5; D ambiguous. Trimming removed 5 bases from V and 5 bases from J, with 16 bases in between. The CDR3 runs to 14 residues. Per the germline V gene, CDR1 is SGHNT and CDR2 is YYREEE (reference sequence). CDR3 amino acids: CASSHGGLPETQYF. The CDR3, as DNA: TGTGCCAGCAGTCACGGTGGGCTCCCGGAGACCCAGTACTTC.

A single count supports this clone. CDR3 in amino acids: CASSLALQETQYF. In DNA form, the CDR3 reads TGCGCCAGCAGCTTAGCGTTACAAGAGACCCAGTACTTC. V usage is TRBV5-1 and J usage is TRBJ2-5; D is uncertain. This CDR3 is built from 13 residues. Trimming took off 2 bases at V and 2 bases at J, with 7 bases between the two ends. Looked up from germline, CDR1 is SGHRS and CDR2 is YFSETQ.

This rearrangement joins TRBV6-5 to TRBJ2-7; D possibly uses TRBD1 or TRBD2 (5 bases each). The CDR3 consists of 13 residues. The V end lost 6 bases, the J end lost 5 bases, and 14 bases lay between the germline ends. From germline, CDR1 is MNHEY and CDR2 SVGAGI. The CDR3 DNA reads as TGTGCCAGCAGGACAGCCTCGGGGAACGAGCAGTACTTC. This encodes CASRTASGNEQYF.

The chain links TRBV6-1 to TRBJ2-1, with 10 bases fitting TRBD2. The junction had 17 bases not matched to a gene; V was cut back by 4 bases and J by 8 bases. The CDR3 sequence is 18 residues long. Germline assignment: CDR1 MNHNS and CDR2 SASEGT. CDR3 bases: TGTGCCAGCAGTGCCGACAGGAGCGGGAGGGCCATATTGGATGAGCAGTTCTTC. Translation gives CASSADRSGRAILDEQFF.

The rearrangement links TRBV19 to TRBJ2-5; 12 nucleotides line up with TRBD2. In germline, CDR1 is LNHDA, CDR2 SQIVND (reference sequence). The CDR3 loop spans 16 amino acids. Trimming cost V 5 bases and J 3 bases; bases outside gene matches: 7. In nucleotides, the CDR3 is TGTGCCAGTAGTGGTACTAGCGGGGGGACGGAAGAGACCCAGTACTTC. As protein: CASSGTSGGTEETQYF.

The gene calls are TRBV6-1 and TRBJ2-7; no reliable D call. The CDR3 totals 13 residues. From germline, CDR1 is MNHNS and CDR2 SASEGT. V gave up 4 bases and J gave up 7 bases, with 14 bases separating them. CDR3 residues: CASSAGAFTEQYF. For the CDR3, the DNA is TGTGCCAGCAGTGCAGGCGCTTTTACGGAGCAGTACTTC.

This chain links TRBV30 with TRBJ1-5; 9 positions agree with TRBD1. The germline V gene has CDR1 GTSNPN and CDR2 SVGIG (reference sequence). V gave up 1 base and J gave up 9 bases; unmatched junction bases: 10. The CDR3 loop spans 15 amino acids. CDR3 in DNA: TGTGCCTGGAGTGACGGGACAGGGTACCTTAGGCCCCAGCATTTT. Translated, it gives CAWSDGTGYLRPQHF.

The chain uses TRBV19 and TRBJ2-1, with 9 bases that match TRBD2. V was clipped by 7 bases and J by 7 bases; unmatched bases: 14. Germline V lookup: CDR1 LNHDA, CDR2 SQIVND (reference sequence). This CDR3 spans 16 amino acids. DNA for the CDR3: TGTGCCAGTACCCCAACTGGCGGGGGGGCCTCAAATGAGCAGTTCTTC. Amino acids: CASTPTGGGASNEQFF.